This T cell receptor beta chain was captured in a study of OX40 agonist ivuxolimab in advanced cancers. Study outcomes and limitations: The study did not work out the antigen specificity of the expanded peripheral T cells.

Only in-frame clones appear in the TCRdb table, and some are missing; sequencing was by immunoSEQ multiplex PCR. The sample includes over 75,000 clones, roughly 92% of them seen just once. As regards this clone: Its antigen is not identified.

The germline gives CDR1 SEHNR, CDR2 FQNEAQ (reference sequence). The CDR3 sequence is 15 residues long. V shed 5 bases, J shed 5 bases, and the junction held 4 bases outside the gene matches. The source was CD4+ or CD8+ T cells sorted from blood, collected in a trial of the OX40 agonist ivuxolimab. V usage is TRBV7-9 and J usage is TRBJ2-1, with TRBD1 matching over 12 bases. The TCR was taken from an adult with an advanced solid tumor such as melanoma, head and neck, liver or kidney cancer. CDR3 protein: CASSPGQGAHNEQFF. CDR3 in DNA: TGTGCCAGCAGCCCGGGACAGGGGGCCCACAATGAGCAGTTCTTC.